These T cell receptor beta chains were read from a single sample in a study of T cell responses to AZD1222 COVID-19 vaccine. Repertoires were generated with immunoSEQ multiplex PCR, while TCRdb's copy carries only in-frame clones and drops some. The table has more than 150,000 clones, approximately 93% seen once. Specimen: peripheral blood, collected 28 days after the second AZD1222 dose. These receptors originate from an adult who received the AZD1222 COVID-19 vaccine. The CDR3 runs from the conserved cysteine through the conserved F or W. The D gene is left open where the match is weak. Clone size, where shown, is once, few, many, or a class for clones that have expanded.

>TRBJ2-1|-|TRBD2|TRBV7-3
CASSRGAGGLTEQFF
TGTGCCAGCAGCCGAGGGGCGGGAGGTTTGACTGAGCAGTTCTTC
>TRBJ2-5|-|TRBD2|TRBV2
CASKWSSGISETQYF
TGTGCCAGCAAGTGGTCTAGCGGGATTTCAGAGACCCAGTACTTC
>TRBJ2-1|-|TRBD2|TRBV5-4
CASSLATSGTYNEQFF
TGTGCCAGCAGCTTGGCGACTAGCGGGACCTACAATGAGCAGTTCTTC
>TRBJ2-5|-|TRBD1|TRBV5-4
CASSLDRAETQYF
TGTGCCAGCAGCTTAGACAGGGCAGAGACCCAGTACTTC
>TRBJ2-1|-|-|TRBV12-3/TRBV12-4
CATGSYNEQFF
TGTGCCACCGGGTCCTACAATGAGCAGTTCTTC
>TRBJ2-7|-|-|TRBV23-1
CASSHLAGCATEQYF
TGCGCCAGCAGTCATTTAGCCGGCTGCGCTACCGAGCAGTACTTC
>TRBJ2-5|-|-|TRBV6-2/TRBV6-3
CASSPVIQETQYF
TGTGCCAGCAGCCCGGTAATCCAAGAGACCCAGTACTTC
>TRBJ1-5|once|TRBD1|TRBV19
CASSIRDRGLSNQPQHF
TGTGCCAGTAGTATTCGGGACAGGGGGCTTAGCAATCAGCCCCAGCATTTT
>TRBJ1-5|once|-|TRBV19
CASSRTDASNQPQHF
TGTGCCAGTAGTCGGACAGACGCTAGCAATCAGCCCCAGCATTTT
>TRBJ1-4|-|-|TRBV3-1/TRBV3-2
CASSRRQDNEKLFF
TGTGCCAGCAGCCGTCGACAGGATAATGAAAAACTGTTTTTT